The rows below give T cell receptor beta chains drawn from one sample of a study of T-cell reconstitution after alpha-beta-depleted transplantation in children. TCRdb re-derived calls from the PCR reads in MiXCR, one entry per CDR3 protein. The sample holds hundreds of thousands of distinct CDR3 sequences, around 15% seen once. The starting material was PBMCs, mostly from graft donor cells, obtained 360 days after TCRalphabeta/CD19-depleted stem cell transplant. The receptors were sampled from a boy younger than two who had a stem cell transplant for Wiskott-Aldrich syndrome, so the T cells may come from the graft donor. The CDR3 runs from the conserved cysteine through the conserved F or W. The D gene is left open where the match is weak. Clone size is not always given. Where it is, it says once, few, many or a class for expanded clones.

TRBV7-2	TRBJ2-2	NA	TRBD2	CASSLRLAGTGELFF	TGTGCCAGCAGCCTAAGACTAGCGGGCACCGGGGAGCTGTTTTTT
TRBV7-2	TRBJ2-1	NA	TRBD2	CASSSYGTSGYNEQFF	TGTGCCAGCAGTTCGTACGGGACTAGCGGTTACAATGAGCAGTTCTTC
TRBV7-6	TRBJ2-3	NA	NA	CASSPVLAAVPLNTDTQYF	TGTGCCAGCAGCCCCGTCTTGGCGGCGGTTCCTCTGAACACAGATACGCAGTATTTT
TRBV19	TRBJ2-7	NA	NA	CASSTHSGVQYF	TGTGCCAGTAGTACCCATTCAGGGGTGCAGTACTTC
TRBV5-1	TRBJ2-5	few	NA	CASSFYYQETQYF	TGCGCCAGCAGCTTCTACTACCAAGAGACCCAGTACTTC
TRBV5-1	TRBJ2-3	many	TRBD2	CASSLGLAGTTDTQYF	TGTGCCAGCTCACTGGGACTAGCGGGGACCACAGATACGCAGTATTTT
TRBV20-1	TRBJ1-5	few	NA	CSASEGPLYSNQPQHF	TGCAGTGCTAGCGAGGGCCCCCTTTATAGCAATCAGCCCCAGCATTTT
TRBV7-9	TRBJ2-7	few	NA	CASSSQPMEQYF	TGTGCCAGCAGCTCACAACCGATGGAGCAGTACTTC
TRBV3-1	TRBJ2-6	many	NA	CASSPLWSGANVLTF	TGTGCCAGCAGCCCCTTATGGTCTGGGGCCAACGTCCTGACTTTC
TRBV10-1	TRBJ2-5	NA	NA	CASSDGNQETQYF	TGCGCCAGCAGTGACGGTAACCAAGAGACCCAGTACTTC
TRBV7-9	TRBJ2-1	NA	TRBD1	CASSLTGGATNEQFF	TGTGCCAGCAGCTTAACAGGGGGCGCAACCAATGAGCAGTTCTTC
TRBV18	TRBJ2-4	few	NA	CASSPPGTAKNIQYF	TGTGCCAGCTCACCACCTGGGACAGCCAAAAACATTCAGTACTTC
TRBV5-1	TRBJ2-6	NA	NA	CASSFQGKASTGANVLTF	TGCGCCAGCAGCTTTCAGGGAAAGGCATCCACTGGGGCCAACGTCCTGACTTTC
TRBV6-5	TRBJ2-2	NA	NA	CASSYTGGSGASGELFF	TGTGCCAGCAGTTACACAGGGGGTAGCGGGGCAAGCGGGGAGCTGTTTTTT
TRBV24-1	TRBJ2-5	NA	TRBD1	CATSDPGQGGETQYF	TGTGCCACCAGTGATCCGGGACAGGGGGGAGAGACCCAGTACTTC
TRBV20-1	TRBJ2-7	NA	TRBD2	CSAMSGRAYEQYF	TGCAGTGCCATGAGCGGGAGGGCCTACGAGCAGTACTTC